These 19 T cell receptor beta chains share one sample of origin, sequenced in a study of human thymus T cells. Resections removed during corrective heart surgery provided the thymus tissue used. TCRdb's copy holds only in-frame clones and misses some; the assay was immunoSEQ multiplex PCR. The data contain some 120,000 clones, around 95% of them seen just once; the ten biggest clones take up 0.02% to 0.03%. Sample: thymus tissue. The origin of the receptors is a boy younger than two with a congenital heart defect but otherwise immunologically healthy.

This clone is a singleton in its sample. The rearrangement links TRBV20-1 to TRBJ1-5; D unclear. V was cut by 6 bases and J by 7 bases, with 4 bases left in between. This CDR3 is built from 9 residues. Germline CDR1 is DFQATT and CDR2 is SNEGSKA (reference sequence). For the CDR3, the DNA is TGCAGTGCGGGACAGCCCCAGCATTTT. Its protein is CSAGQPQHF.

The chain is built from TRBV30 and TRBJ1-4; 7 nucleotides align to TRBD1. CDR1 is GTSNPN and CDR2 is SVGIG in the germline V gene (reference sequence). The CDR3 spans 12 residues. The ends lost 8 bases at V and 4 bases at J; junction bases unmatched: 4. As DNA, the CDR3 is TGTGCCCAGGGACAGCTTAATGAAAAACTGTTTTTT. Translated, it gives CAQGQLNEKLFF.

The genes are TRBV11-3 and TRBJ2-2, with TRBD1 matching 8 bases. Per the germline V gene, CDR1 is SGHNT and CDR2 is YENEEA. The V segment lost 6 bases and the J segment 4 bases; nucleotides outside the gene matches: 10. The CDR3 length is 16 residues. This CDR3 reads CASRMTGEEGTGELFF. CDR3 bases: TGTGCCAGCAGAATGACAGGGGAAGAGGGCACCGGGGAGCTGTTTTTT.

This clone was counted only a few times. The chain couples TRBV14 to TRBJ1-3, with 7 bases identical to TRBD1. V was clipped by 0 bases and J by 4 bases; unmatched bases: 9. Germline-derived CDR1 and CDR2 are SGHDN and FVKESK. This CDR3 comprises 17 residues. This chain's CDR3 is CASSQDRTGRSGNTIYF. The CDR3 nucleotides are TGTGCCAGCAGCCAAGATCGGACAGGTCGTTCGGGAAACACCATATATTTT.

The rearrangement uses TRBV30 and TRBJ2-7, with 7 nucleotides matching TRBD1. The V and J ends lost 6 bases and 6 bases, in that order; junction bases with no gene match: 17. The CDR3 covers 15 residues. Germline V gene sequence: CDR1 GTSNPN, CDR2 SVGIG (reference sequence). In DNA, the CDR3 is TGTGCCTGCAGATCGAGACACAGGGGCGGTAGCGAGCAGTACTTC. As protein: CACRSRHRGGSEQYF.

The chain joins TRBV6-1 to TRBJ1-1; weak D call: TRBD1 (5 bases). Germline-derived CDR1 and CDR2 are MNHNS and SASEGT. Trimming removed 10 bases at V and 0 bases at J, with 12 bases between. The CDR3 is made up of 13 amino acids. The CDR3 DNA follows: TGTGCCACTAGGGGCGGCATGAACACTGAAGCTTTCTTT. Residues: CATRGGMNTEAFF.

V and J are TRBV28 and TRBJ1-4, with D possibly being TRBD1 (5 bases). This CDR3 contains 15 residues. CDR1 MDHEN and CDR2 SYDVKM come from the germline V gene. The V gene lost 2 bases and the J gene lost 8 bases, with 15 bases spanning the gap. The CDR3 sequence is CASSLIWGRGEKLFF. The CDR3 bases are TGTGCCAGCAGTTTAATATGGGGCCGGGGGGAAAAACTGTTTTTT.

The chain is built from TRBV28 and TRBJ1-2; weak D call: TRBD1 (6 bases). CDR3 length: 15 amino acids. Germline CDR1 reads MDHEN; CDR2 reads SYDVKM. Trimming shortened V by 5 bases and J by 2 bases, and 15 bases separated the two germline ends. CDR3 DNA sequence: TGTGCCAGCAGTCCACCTAAGGACAGCAACTATGGCTACACCTTC. This codes for CASSPPKDSNYGYTF.

The table lists this clone with a count of one. This chain joins TRBV28 and TRBJ2-7, with unresolved D. The germline V and J ends were trimmed by 1 base and 7 bases, with 14 bases remaining between them. The CDR3 sequence is 14 residues long. CDR1 MDHEN and CDR2 SYDVKM come from the germline V gene. The CDR3 nucleotides read TGTGCCAGCAGTTTATCTGGCGCCGCACAGGAGCAGTACTTC. Protein: CASSLSGAAQEQYF.

The chain employs TRBV18 and TRBJ2-3; 7 bases match TRBD1. There are 16 residues in the CDR3. The V gene end was trimmed by 4 bases and the J gene end by 2 bases; junction bases not matched to a gene: 9. Per the germline V gene, CDR1 is KGHSH and CDR2 is LQKENI. CDR3 DNA sequence: TGTGCCAGCTCACAAACGGGGACAGCGGCCACAGATACGCAGTATTTT. Its translation is CASSQTGTAATDTQYF.

The J gene is TRBJ1-6, the V gene TRBV5-4; no definite D call. This CDR3 comprises 15 residues. With 0 bases removed from V and 4 bases from J, the gap between germline ends came to 8 bases. In germline, CDR1 is SGHNT, CDR2 YYREEE (reference sequence). Written as DNA, the CDR3 is TGTGCCAGCAGCTTGGGAGGGTTTTATAATTCACCCCTCCACTTT. It yields the protein CASSLGGFYNSPLHF.

This chain connects TRBV19 to TRBJ2-7, with D maybe TRBD1 (6 bases). Trimming took 2 bases from V and 2 from J, leaving 16 bases between them. Germline assignment: CDR1 LNHDA and CDR2 SQIVND (reference sequence). This CDR3 region has 16 residues. In DNA form, the CDR3 reads TGTGCCAGTAGTATATGTGAGGGACATCAGGCCTACGAGCAGTACTTC. Its translation is CASSICEGHQAYEQYF.

V is TRBV6-1 and J is TRBJ1-4; D might be TRBD1 (5 bases). CDR3 length: 11 residues. Germline V CDR1 and CDR2: MNHNS, SASEGT. The CDR3 region has the DNA TGTGCAGGGGCAACTAATGAAAAACTGTTTTTT. Its protein product is CAGATNEKLFF.

CDR3 nucleotide sequence: TGCGCCAGCAGCCAAGGGCCTATTTCTGAAGCTTTCTTT. Protein product: CASSQGPISEAFF. The V call is TRBV4-3, the J call TRBJ1-1; D remains ambiguous. V was cut by 1 base and J by 6 bases, with 9 bases left in between. The CDR3 covers 13 residues. Germline CDR1 reads LGHNA; CDR2 reads YSLEER.

The chain combines TRBV6-1 with TRBJ1-5; D gene unclear. Germline V lookup: CDR1 MNHNS, CDR2 SASEGT. The germline V and J ends were trimmed by 1 base and 4 bases, with 14 bases remaining between them. The CDR3 consists of 16 residues. For the CDR3, the DNA is TGTGCCAGCAGTGAAGGGGGATCGGTGGGAAATCAGCCCCAGCATTTT. This gives the protein CASSEGGSVGNQPQHF.

About this clone itself: This sample also contains other DNA sequences that code for the same CDR3. The genes are TRBV19 and TRBJ1-2; D not certain. The CDR3 consists of 10 residues. With 6 bases removed from V and 3 bases from J, the gap between germline ends came to 2 bases. The germline V gene has CDR1 LNHDA and CDR2 SQIVND (reference sequence). The CDR3 here is CASSDYGYTF. CDR3 bases: TGTGCCAGTAGCGACTATGGCTACACCTTC.

J is TRBJ1-5 and V is TRBV2, with D perhaps TRBD1 (5 bases). Germline V gene lookup returns CDR1 SNHLY and CDR2 FYNNEI. V lost 8 bases, J lost 3 bases, and 14 bases lay in between. The CDR3 length is 14 residues. The CDR3, as DNA: TGTGCCAGCGGGGGGGAGGTCCACAATCAGCCCCAGCATTTT. It is translated as CASGGEVHNQPQHF. The variable domain in full, with the rest retrieved from reference TRBV2 and TRBJ1-5, is EPEVTQTPSHQVTQMGQEVILRCVPISNHLYFYWYRQILGQKVEFLVSFYNNEISEKSEIFDDQFSVERPDGSNFTLKIRSTKLEDSAMYFCASGGEVHNQPQHFGDGTRLSIL.

This chain joins TRBV7-2 and TRBJ2-5; maybe TRBD2 (6 bases). This CDR3 comprises 16 residues. Trimming stripped 5 bases from V and 1 base from J, with 17 bases between. Germline-derived CDR1 and CDR2 are SGHTA and FQGNSA. This CDR3 is CASSPGGGGTQETQYF. In DNA, the CDR3 is TGTGCCAGCAGCCCCGGGGGAGGTGGTACCCAAGAGACCCAGTACTTC.

The chain is built from TRBV4-3 and TRBJ1-4; no reliable D call. Germline V gene sequence: CDR1 LGHNA, CDR2 YSLEER. There are 14 residues in the CDR3. The V end lost 0 bases, the J end lost 5 bases, and 7 bases lay between the germline ends. This chain's CDR3 is CASSQDLENEKLFF. CDR3 DNA sequence: TGCGCCAGCAGCCAAGATCTGGAGAATGAAAAACTGTTTTTT.